The entry below gives a single T cell receptor (beta chain) sequence along with its context. Its antigen remains unknown. Distinct nucleotide sequences in the sample also encode this CDR3. These data originate in a study of shared clonotypes between healthy human individuals. Study-level points and caveats: An anticipated effect of sequencing depth on clonotype sharing among donors was recognized.

Libraries were prepared by immunoSEQ multiplex PCR; TCRdb keeps only in-frame clonotypes and omits some of them. The profile shows about 2.3 million clones, about 90% of them singletons. Between the trimmed V and J ends, which lost 0 bases and 0 bases, there was a span of 7 bases. The germline CDR1 and CDR2 sequences are SGHRS and YFSETQ. The CDR3 is 15 residues long. The clonotype comes from a young man in good health. Some clones in this sample may be carry-over from other donors' samples. Sequencing input: naive CD4+ T cells from PBMCs. The sample's subset: CD45RA+ positively selected. This chain uses TRBV5-1 with TRBJ1-5; no definite D call. CDR3 region: CASSLGGYSNQPQHF. The CDR3 DNA reads as TGCGCCAGCAGCTTGGGTGGTTATAGCAATCAGCCCCAGCATTTT. Supplemented by reference TRBV5-1 and TRBJ1-5, the full variable domain reads KAGVTQTPRYLIKTRGQQVTLSCSPISGHRSVSWYQQTPGQGLQFLFEYFSETQRNKGNFPGRFSGRQFSNSRSEMNVSTLELGDSALYLCASSLGGYSNQPQHFGDGTRLSIL.